This TCR beta chain was sequenced in a study of cytomegalovirus exposure and HLA in healthy donors. This clone was seen once. No antigen is known for it. PCR employed 60 Vbeta and 13 Jbeta primers. Libraries were prepared by immunoSEQ multiplex PCR; TCRdb keeps only in-frame clonotypes and omits some of them. The profile shows some 150,000 clones, 80% of them singletons. Trimming removed 2 bases at V and 5 bases at J, with 13 bases between. Germline V lookup: CDR1 SQVTM, CDR2 ANQGSEA. The CDR3 sequence is 13 residues long. Study-wide findings and caveats: TCR beta sequences numbering more than 15,000 were associated with HLA alleles at 0.05 false discovery rate in a later analysis.

Source material: PBMCs. The chain joins TRBV29-1 to TRBJ2-7; weak D call: TRBD1 (5 bases). This clonotype originated in a man between 18 and 35 years old in good health and CMV-seropositive. CDR3 coding DNA: TGCAGCGTTGAAAGGGGAAATAAGGACGAGCAGTACTTC. Amino acids: CSVERGNKDEQYF.